The 18 T cell receptor beta chains below come from one sample, sequenced in a study of T cells in Graves' hyperthyroidism and ophthalmopathy. Researchers took RNA transcripts and amplified the TCR beta CDR3 regions from them. The HTBI primer set served for first-round RT-PCR of the TCR CDR3. One entry per CDR3 protein results from TCRdb running MiXCR on the multiplex PCR reads. The sample contains hundreds of thousands of distinct CDR3 sequences, less than 20% of which appear only once. Material: blood. These receptors were collected from a woman under 30 with Graves' hyperthyroidism.

In regard to this clonotype: A read error is possible here, since a much larger clone lies one base away. The CDR3 here is CASSTQVARGNEKLFF. The CDR3 region has the DNA TGTGCCAGCAGCACCCAAGTAGCAAGGGGTAATGAAAAACTGTTTTTT. V is TRBV7-9 and J is TRBJ1-4; weak D call: TRBD1 (5 bases). The V gene lost 5 bases and the J gene lost 4 bases, with 17 bases spanning the gap. CDR1 SEHNR and CDR2 FQNEAQ come from the germline V gene (reference sequence). The CDR3 loop spans 16 amino acids.

This clonotype has ten or more counts. This sequence joins TRBV7-3 and TRBJ2-5, with TRBD2 matching 7 bases. The length of the CDR3 is 15 residues. Germline V gene data show CDR1 as SGHTA and CDR2 as FQGTGA. V shed 3 bases, J shed 8 bases, and the junction held 12 bases outside the gene matches. Here the CDR3 DNA reads TGTGCCAGCAGCTTTGAAGGGAGGGATCAGAGAACCCAGTACTTC. Translating gives CASSFEGRDQRTQYF.

With respect to this clonotype: The junction differs from germline at one of its ends, possibly a read error. V gene TRBV19 combines with J gene TRBJ2-1; possibly TRBD1 for D (6 bases). The CDR3 consists of 18 residues. In germline, CDR1 is LNHDA, CDR2 SQIVND (reference sequence). DNA of the CDR3: TGTGCCAATAGTACCATCCGGGACATGGGCGGCTACTACAATGAGCAGTTCTTC. This codes for CANSTIRDMGGYYNEQFF. The full variable domain, completed using reference TRBV19 and TRBJ2-1, is DGGITQSPKYLFRKEGQNVTLSCEQNLNHDAMYWYRQDPGQGLRLIYYSQIVNDFQKGDIAEGYSVSREKKESFPLTVTSAQKNPTAFYLCANSTIRDMGGYYNEQFFGPGTRLTVL.

This clonotype was detected a few times. The chain employs TRBV9 and TRBJ1-2; D call uncertain. The CDR3 runs 15 residues. V was clipped by 3 bases and J by 4 bases, with 16 bases between them. The germline gives CDR1 SGDLS, CDR2 YYNGEE. As DNA, the CDR3 is TGTGCCAGCAGCGAGGACTCCTATGGAAGCTATGGCTACACCTTC. The encoded protein is CASSEDSYGSYGYTF.

This clonotype was seen repeatedly, ten times or more. V and J are TRBV18 and TRBJ1-6, with 8 bases identical to TRBD1. The CDR3 runs to 14 residues. V was clipped by 4 bases and J by 13 bases; unmatched bases: 9. Germline CDR1 KGHSH, CDR2 LQKENI. CDR3 in DNA: TGTGCCAGCTCACGACAGGGGATGGGTTCGCCCCTCCACTTT. Its translation is CASSRQGMGSPLHF. Full variable domain (remainder filled in from reference TRBV18 and TRBJ1-6): NAGVMQNPRHLVRRRGQEARLRCSPMKGHSHVYWYRQLPEEGLKFMVYLQKENIIDESGMPKERFSAEFPKEGPSILRIQQVVRGDSAAYFCASSRQGMGSPLHFGNGTRLTVT.

This clonotype was detected many times. The genes are TRBV5-6 and TRBJ2-3; TRBD2 agrees at 7 bases. Trimming at V came to 3 bases and at J to 4 bases, leaving 11 bases not matched to a gene. Germline V gives CDR1 SGHDT, CDR2 YYEEEE. The CDR3 is 16 residues long. The CDR3 nucleotides are TGTGCCAGCAGCTCGCCGACTAGCAGGCAGGCAGATACGCAGTATTTT. Translating it yields CASSSPTSRQADTQYF.

This clonotype was seen at least ten times. The J gene is TRBJ2-3, the V gene TRBV27; D is possibly TRBD1 (6 bases). Trimming stripped 3 bases from V and 6 bases from J, with 7 bases between. CDR1 MNHEY and CDR2 SMNVEV come from the germline V gene (reference sequence). CDR3 length equals 12 residues. CDR3 nucleotide sequence: TGTGCCAGCAGTTTTACAGGGGATACGCAGTATTTT. The encoded protein is CASSFTGDTQYF.

This clonotype showed up many times. The rearrangement uses TRBV30 and TRBJ1-2, with a tentative D call TRBD1 (5 bases). Germline assignment: CDR1 GTSNPN and CDR2 SVGIG (reference sequence). The CDR3 is 11 residues long. Deletions cut 3 bases from V and 8 bases from J, with 10 bases between. The CDR3 loop is CAWRPGDGYTF. The CDR3 coding sequence is TGTGCCTGGAGGCCCGGGGACGGCTACACCTTC.

Comments on this clonotype: A read error may be the cause here, since a much bigger clone is one base away. This chain connects TRBV7-2 to TRBJ2-7, with 9 positions matching TRBD1. Trimming removed 3 bases from V and 4 bases from J; junction bases left unmatched: 7. This CDR3 contains 15 residues. Germline lookup yields CDR1 SGHTA and CDR2 FQGNSA. CDR3 protein: CASSFGQGQGYEQYF. The CDR3 DNA sequence: TGTGCCAGCAGCTTCGGACAGGGGCAAGGGTACGAGCAGTACTTC.

Only a few counts were recorded for this clonotype. The chain employs TRBV3-1 and TRBJ1-6; perhaps TRBD1 as D (5 bases). V was pared by 0 bases and J by 3 bases, with 15 bases between. CDR3 length: 18 amino acids. CDR1 LGHDT and CDR2 YNNKEL come from the germline V gene (reference sequence). The CDR3 DNA is TGTGCCAGCAGCCAAGAAAGGGGTGCGGGGGGCTATAATTCACCCCTCCACTTT. As protein: CASSQERGAGGYNSPLHF. The full variable domain, with the rest looked up from reference TRBV3-1 and TRBJ1-6, is DTAVSQTPKYLVTQMGNDKSIKCEQNLGHDTMYWYKQDSKKFLKIMFSYNNKELIINETVPNRFSPKSPDKAHLNLHINSLELGDSAVYFCASSQERGAGGYNSPLHFGNGTRLTVT.

This clonotype was found many times. The rearrangement links TRBV7-2 to TRBJ1-1; the D is unclear. V was clipped by 3 bases and J by 0 bases, with 8 bases between them. The germline V gene has CDR1 SGHTA and CDR2 FQGNSA. The CDR3 contains 14 residues. CDR3 coding DNA: TGTGCCAGCAGCTTCTTAACTTTGAACACTGAAGCTTTCTTT. It specifies CASSFLTLNTEAFF.

As for this clonotype: A read error is possible here, since a much larger clone lies one base away. The rearrangement joins TRBV11-2 to TRBJ2-1, with TRBD2 as a possible D gene (5 bases). TRBJ2-7 explains the end of the DNA better; the J call may be wrong. The CDR3 sequence is 16 residues long. CDR1 is SGHAT and CDR2 is FQNNGV in the germline V gene. The CDR3 nucleotides read TGTGCCAGCAGCCAGACGGTTCGGGGAATCCACAATGAGCAGTACTTC. Amino acids: CASSQTVRGIHNEQYF.

This clonotype was seen a handful of times. The chain is built from TRBV14 and TRBJ2-7; D uncertain. CDR1 and CDR2 (germline): SGHDN, FVKESK. CDR3 length: 12 residues. Deletions cut 5 bases from V and 4 bases from J, with 9 bases between. The chain's CDR3 is CASSTIKYEQYF. The CDR3 bases are TGTGCCAGCAGCACAATAAAATACGAGCAGTACTTC.

This sequence joins TRBV20-1 and TRBJ2-3; the match to TRBD2 covers 7 bases. V gave up 5 bases and J gave up 3 bases; unmatched junction bases: 8. This CDR3 spans 14 amino acids. Germline CDR1 and CDR2: DFQATT and SNEGSKA (reference sequence). Written as DNA, the CDR3 is TGCAGTGCTTGGGGGAGGGAAGGGACAGATACGCAGTATTTT. Encoded protein: CSAWGREGTDTQYF.

This clonotype was found a few times. The conserved final phenylalanine or tryptophan is absent from the CDR3, which likely points to a read error. The chain combines TRBV3-1 with TRBJ2-3; 13 nucleotides align to TRBD2. Germline trimming cut 0 bases from V and 2 bases from J; bases unmatched to any gene: 5. Germline V gene sequence: CDR1 LGHDT, CDR2 YNNKEL (reference sequence). This CDR3 has 18 residues. The DNA for the CDR3 is TGTGCCAGCAGCCAAGAGGGACTAGCGGGAAGCCCCACAGATACGCAGTATCTT. This encodes CASSQEGLAGSPTDTQYL.

The rearrangement uses TRBV28 and TRBJ1-1, with TRBD1 matching 12 bases. CDR3 length: 17 amino acids. Looked up from germline, CDR1 is MDHEN and CDR2 is SYDVKM. The J segment lost 5 bases and the V segment lost 3 bases, leaving 10 bases of the junction unmatched. The CDR3 here is CASSFLRDRGPGTEAFF. The CDR3 nucleotides read TGTGCCAGCAGTTTCCTCCGGGACAGGGGGCCAGGTACTGAAGCTTTCTTT.

V is TRBV7-3 and J is TRBJ2-7, with 8 nucleotides matching TRBD1. Germline V gene lookup returns CDR1 SGHTA and CDR2 FQGTGA. After removal of 2 bases from V and 3 bases from J, the junction contained 9 bases not matched to a gene. There are 16 residues in the CDR3. The CDR3 bases are TGTGCCAGCAGCTTATCCCCTTCTGACAGGGGCTACGAGCAGTACTTC. Its translation is CASSLSPSDRGYEQYF.

This clonotype was seen at least ten times. J is TRBJ1-1 and V is TRBV24-1; 9 nucleotides align to TRBD1. Unmatched junction bases numbered 5, after V lost 3 bases and J lost 4 bases. Germline-derived CDR1 and CDR2 are KGHDR and SFDVKD. CDR3 size: 15 residues. CDR3 DNA: TGTGCCACCAGTGATACAGGGGGCGCGGGCACTGAAGCTTTCTTT. This codes for CATSDTGGAGTEAFF.